This section outlines one T cell receptor beta chain sequence together with its context. This entry belongs to a study of blood T cell repertoires in COVID-19. The data were produced by immunoSEQ multiplex PCR, yet TCRdb's version contains in-frame clones alone and is incomplete. The profile shows fewer than 80,000 clones, about nine tenths of them singletons. This clonotype was obtained from a human donor in a cohort sampled during active COVID-19. The sample taken for sequencing was peripheral blood.

DNA for the CDR3: TGTGCCAGCAGTTACTCGGACACCTTCTATGGCTACACCTTC. Protein product: CASSYSDTFYGYTF. The chain links TRBV6-5 to TRBJ1-2; possible D gene TRBD1, 5 bases. V was shortened by 0 bases and J by 4 bases, with 9 bases between the two germline ends. This CDR3 comprises 14 residues. Germline lookup yields CDR1 MNHEY and CDR2 SVGAGI.